A single sample gave rise to the 8 T cell receptor beta chains below, sequenced in a study of technical replicates of blood from a few donors. Method: immunoSEQ multiplex PCR; TCRdb's copy keeps in-frame clones and lacks some. The top ten hold approximately 0.25% of the sample, which has 83,000 or so clones, 90% to 95% seen once. Sequencing used T cells isolated from PBMCs. Every receptor here comes from a human donor in good health.

This sequence joins TRBV2 and TRBJ1-4, with TRBD1 as a possible D gene (6 bases). The CDR3 is 13 amino acids. Trimming pared 8 bases from V and 4 bases from J, leaving 11 bases between. CDR1 and CDR2 from the germline V gene are SNHLY and FYNNEI. The CDR3 is CASGRGFNEKLFF. CDR3 DNA sequence: TGTGCCAGCGGCAGGGGATTTAATGAAAAACTGTTTTTT.

The chain links TRBV5-1 to TRBJ2-2; maybe TRBD2 (5 bases). CDR1 and CDR2 from the germline V gene are SGHRS and YFSETQ. The CDR3 covers 15 residues. The ends were cut back, 0 bases at V and 0 bases at J, with 6 bases in the middle. The CDR3 protein is CASSLAGANTGELFF. The CDR3 DNA is TGCGCCAGCAGCTTGGCCGGGGCGAACACCGGGGAGCTGTTTTTT.

This chain uses TRBV5-4 with TRBJ2-7; 8 positions agree with TRBD1. J lost 13 bases, V lost 0 bases, and 6 bases had no gene match. This CDR3 is 12 amino acids long. Germline values: CDR1 SGHNT, CDR2 YYREEE (reference sequence). CDR3 DNA: TGTGCCAGCAGCTTGGCCCCGGGACAGGTATACTTC. As protein: CASSLAPGQVYF. The complete variable domain, with remaining parts taken from reference TRBV5-4 and TRBJ2-7, reads ETGVTQSPTHLIKTRGQQVTLRCSSQSGHNTVSWYQQALGQGPQFIFQYYREEENGRGNFPPRFSGLQFPNYSSELNVNALELDDSALYLCASSLAPGQVYFGPGTRLTVT.

The rearrangement links TRBV19 to TRBJ2-7, with TRBD2 as a possible D gene (5 bases). This CDR3 contains 12 residues. Germline V gives CDR1 LNHDA, CDR2 SQIVND (reference sequence). The V and J ends lost 3 bases and 3 bases respectively, with 6 bases between them. As DNA, the CDR3 is TGTGCCAGTAGTATGGGGAGCTACGAGCAGTACTTC. It encodes CASSMGSYEQYF.

The chain is built from TRBV5-6 and TRBJ2-5, with 8 bases fitting TRBD1. This CDR3 region has 14 residues. The V gene's germline CDR1 is SGHDT and CDR2 YYEEEE. Trimming cost V 5 bases and J 8 bases; bases outside gene matches: 11. As DNA, the CDR3 is TGTGCCAGCAGTCGGACAGGGCCCATGAGTACCCAGTACTTC. This gives the protein CASSRTGPMSTQYF.

The CDR3 protein is CASSLNIAGGLDNEQFF. As DNA, the CDR3 is TGTGCCAGCAGCTTAAATATAGCGGGGGGACTAGACAATGAGCAGTTCTTC. J is TRBJ2-1 and V is TRBV7-3, with 10 bases identical to TRBD2. The germline V gene has CDR1 SGHTA and CDR2 FQGTGA. The CDR3 consists of 17 residues. The J segment lost 5 bases and the V segment lost 1 base, leaving 8 bases of the junction unmatched.

J is TRBJ2-2 and V is TRBV2; TRBD2 matches at 8 bases. The CDR3 consists of 16 residues. The germline CDR1 and CDR2 sequences are SNHLY and FYNNEI. The ends lost 6 bases at V and 5 bases at J; junction bases unmatched: 11. The CDR3 spells CASRRRGLVETGELFF. The CDR3 DNA is TGTGCCAGCAGGCGCAGGGGACTAGTGGAGACCGGGGAGCTGTTTTTT.

The genes are TRBV28 and TRBJ1-3; possible D gene TRBD1, 6 bases. There are 16 residues in the CDR3. V was trimmed by 4 bases and J by 0 bases, leaving 13 bases between them. The V gene's germline CDR1 is MDHEN and CDR2 SYDVKM. The CDR3 DNA reads as TGTGCCAGCAGTTCCCCGACGGACAGCTCTGGAAACACCATATATTTT. It encodes CASSSPTDSSGNTIYF.